These 28 T cell receptor beta chains share one sample of origin, sequenced in a study of cytomegalovirus exposure and HLA in healthy donors. The PCR used 60 Vbeta and 13 Jbeta primers. Profiled with immunoSEQ multiplex PCR; TCRdb holds only in-frame clones, not every one. The sample lists 150,000 to 200,000 clones, roughly 73% occurring once. The sequenced material came from PBMCs. The receptors were gathered from a female donor in good health and CMV-seronegative.

CDR3 sequence: CASSLQGTGRAKNIQYF. The CDR3 DNA reads as TGTGCCAGCAGCTTACAGGGAACAGGGAGAGCCAAAAACATTCAGTACTTC. The rearrangement joins TRBV7-3 to TRBJ2-4, with D maybe TRBD1 (6 bases). The V end was cut by 2 bases, the J end by 0 bases, with 14 bases between. Germline loops: CDR1 SGHTA, CDR2 FQGTGA. This CDR3 has 17 residues.

The chain carries TRBV10-2 and TRBJ2-7; maybe TRBD2 (7 bases). V lost 3 bases and J 1 base, leaving 13 bases between the germline ends. The CDR3 runs to 15 residues. The germline V gene encodes CDR1 WSHSY and CDR2 SAAADI. CDR3: CASSESGRGSYEQYF. CDR3 in DNA: TGCGCCAGCAGTGAAAGTGGGAGGGGGTCCTACGAGCAGTACTTC.

The chain couples TRBV28 to TRBJ2-7; 9 bases agree with TRBD2. CDR3 size: 15 residues. Germline CDR1 and CDR2: MDHEN and SYDVKM. J was trimmed by 4 bases and V by 6 bases; bases with no gene match: 10. In DNA, the CDR3 is TGTGCCAGCAGCCCTCATAGCGGGAGTCGGTACGAGCAGTACTTC. Its translation: CASSPHSGSRYEQYF. The variable domain in full, completed from reference TRBV28 and TRBJ2-7, reads DVKVTQSSRYLVKRTGEKVFLECVQDMDHENMFWYRQDPGLGLRLIYFSYDVKMKEKGDIPEGYSVSREKKERFSLILESASTNQTSMYLCASSPHSGSRYEQYFGPGTRLTVT.

The gene calls are TRBV15 and TRBJ1-1; D ambiguous. Trimming removed 0 bases at V and 6 bases at J, with 20 bases between. The length of the CDR3 is 17 residues. Germline V lookup: CDR1 LNHNV, CDR2 YYDKDF (reference sequence). CDR3 residues: CATSRDYGPGGEAEAFF. In nucleotides, the CDR3 is TGTGCCACCAGCAGAGATTACGGTCCGGGAGGAGAGGCTGAAGCTTTCTTT.

The rearrangement uses TRBV6-5 and TRBJ2-7; 7 bases are shared with TRBD2. The CDR3 is 14 residues long. The trim removed 6 bases at V and 5 bases at J, leaving 10 bases unmatched. Germline V CDR1 and CDR2: MNHEY, SVGAGI. CDR3 loop: CASRITGTTHEQYF. Here the CDR3 DNA reads TGTGCCAGCAGGATCACCGGGACTACCCACGAGCAGTACTTC.

The chain employs TRBV27 and TRBJ1-3; the D gene is possibly TRBD1 (6 bases). Germline V gene sequence: CDR1 MNHEY, CDR2 SMNVEV (reference sequence). The ends were cut back, 6 bases at V and 0 bases at J, with 12 bases in the middle. The CDR3 consists of 15 residues. The CDR3 here is CASRPRGSSGNTIYF. The CDR3 coding sequence is TGTGCCAGCAGGCCGAGGGGGAGCTCTGGAAACACCATATATTTT.

This chain connects TRBV28 to TRBJ2-7; 11 nucleotides match TRBD1. CDR1 is MDHEN and CDR2 is SYDVKM in the germline V gene. Losses at the gene ends were 8 bases for V and 6 bases for J; bases not matched to a gene: 12. The CDR3 loop spans 15 amino acids. For the CDR3, the DNA is TGTGCCAGCCCCAAGACCGGGACAGGGGGTGGCGAGCAGTACTTC. Translating it yields CASPKTGTGGGEQYF.

This rearrangement joins TRBV6-6 to TRBJ2-3; maybe TRBD1 (6 bases). Trimming took 0 bases from V and 6 from J, leaving 13 bases between them. Germline CDR1 and CDR2: MNHNY and SVGAGI (reference sequence). There are 15 residues in the CDR3. The CDR3 region is CASSYSVTGTDTQYF. The DNA for the CDR3 is TGTGCCAGCAGTTACTCGGTCACAGGGACCGATACGCAGTATTTT.

The chain couples TRBV6-5 to TRBJ1-1; tentative D call: TRBD1 (5 bases). Germline assignment: CDR1 MNHEY and CDR2 SVGAGI. V lost 7 bases, J lost 3 bases, and 6 bases lay in between. The CDR3 is 11 residues long. CDR3 in amino acids: CASTRDTEAFF. As DNA, the CDR3 is TGTGCCAGCACCAGGGACACTGAAGCTTTCTTT.

This clone has more than one count but fewer than ten. This chain links TRBV6-5 with TRBJ2-1, with 8 nucleotides matching TRBD2. V trimming: 5 bases; J trimming: 6 bases; junction bases outside the gene matches: 6. The CDR3 is 14 residues long. Per the germline V gene, CDR1 is MNHEY and CDR2 is SVGAGI. The CDR3 nucleotides read TGTGCCAGCAGTCGCGGGGGGCCTCTCAATGAGCAGTTCTTC. The encoded protein is CASSRGGPLNEQFF.

This clone was observed a handful of times. The genes are TRBV28 and TRBJ1-1; 11 bases align to TRBD1. This CDR3 spans 16 amino acids. Germline V gene data show CDR1 as MDHEN and CDR2 as SYDVKM. The trim removed 5 bases at V and 4 bases at J, leaving 9 bases unmatched. The CDR3 region is CASSDPSGTGGTEAFF. CDR3 nucleotides: TGTGCCAGCAGTGACCCCTCCGGGACAGGGGGCACTGAAGCTTTCTTT.

This chain uses TRBV6-1 with TRBJ1-3, with 9 nucleotides matching TRBD1. The CDR3 has 15 residues. Germline loops: CDR1 MNHNS, CDR2 SASEGT. Losses at the gene ends were 5 bases for V and 4 bases for J; bases not matched to a gene: 6. The CDR3: CASSLDRGYGNTIYF. DNA of the CDR3: TGTGCCAGCAGTCTGGACAGGGGATACGGAAACACCATATATTTT.

This clone was detected only a few times. CDR3 sequence (DNA): TGTGCCAGCAGCTTACACGAATCCAACGAGCAGTACTTC. Protein product: CASSLHESNEQYF. This sequence joins TRBV5-5 and TRBJ2-7; no firm D call. Trimming pared 2 bases from V and 5 bases from J, leaving 11 bases between. CDR1 is SGHKS, CDR2 YYEKEE, per germline (reference sequence). There are 13 residues in the CDR3. Combining the CDR3 with reference TRBV5-5 and TRBJ2-7 gives the whole variable domain DAGVTQSPTHLIKTRGQQVTLRCSPISGHKSVSWYQQVLGQGPQFIFQYYEKEERGRGNFPDRFSARQFPNYSSELNVNALLLGDSALYLCASSLHESNEQYFGPGTRLTVT.

CDR3 sequence reads: CASRISGGNTGELFF. The CDR3 region has the DNA TGTGCCAGCAGAATTAGCGGGGGGAACACCGGGGAGCTGTTTTTT. The chain recombines TRBV6-5 with TRBJ2-2, with TRBD2 matching 9 bases. The CDR3 extends over 15 amino acids. With 6 bases clipped from V and 1 base from J, the junction kept 3 bases outside the gene matches. Per the germline V gene, CDR1 is MNHEY and CDR2 is SVGAGI.

The chain uses TRBV11-2 and TRBJ2-5; 8 bases are a match to TRBD1. The CDR3 length is 14 residues. V gave up 5 bases and J gave up 7 bases; unmatched junction bases: 9. Germline values: CDR1 SGHAT, CDR2 FQNNGV. The CDR3 nucleotides read TGTGCCAGCAGCGACCAGGGGGCCGGGGGGACCCAGTACTTC. It codes for CASSDQGAGGTQYF. Combining the CDR3 with reference TRBV11-2 and TRBJ2-5 gives the whole variable domain EAGVAQSPRYKIIEKRQSVAFWCNPISGHATLYWYQQILGQGPKLLIQFQNNGVVDDSQLPKDRFSAERLKGVDSTLKIQPAKLEDSAVYLCASSDQGAGGTQYFGPGTRLLVL.

The rearrangement links TRBV7-2 to TRBJ2-7, with D tentatively TRBD1 (6 bases). The CDR3 spans 15 residues. With 2 bases removed from V and 6 bases from J, the gap between germline ends came to 17 bases. The germline V gene encodes CDR1 SGHTA and CDR2 FQGNSA. DNA of the CDR3: TGTGCCAGCAGCTTACTTTTCAGGGACACTCGCGAGCAGTACTTC. This encodes CASSLLFRDTREQYF.

The chain couples TRBV9 to TRBJ2-1; 15 positions match TRBD2. This CDR3 region has 15 residues. Germline lookup yields CDR1 SGDLS and CDR2 YYNGEE. The trim removed 0 bases at V and 10 bases at J, leaving 2 bases unmatched. CDR3 sequence reads: CASSVGTSGRAEQFF. In nucleotides, the CDR3 is TGTGCCAGCAGCGTAGGGACTAGCGGGAGGGCCGAGCAGTTCTTC.

This rearrangement joins TRBV7-2 to TRBJ2-5; maybe TRBD2 (6 bases). The end of the DNA is better explained by TRBJ2-7, so the J call may be wrong. The CDR3 is 14 amino acids. The germline V gene encodes CDR1 SGHTA and CDR2 FQGNSA. In DNA, the CDR3 is TGTGCCAGCAGCTCGGGACTCCCTCCCAACGAGCAGTACTTC. Its translation is CASSSGLPPNEQYF.

This clone has only one observation. The chain is built from TRBV7-9 and TRBJ2-3; TRBD2 aligns across 7 bases. J was trimmed by 2 bases and V by 5 bases; bases with no gene match: 7. The CDR3 consists of 15 residues. Germline-derived CDR1 and CDR2 are SEHNR and FQNEAQ (reference sequence). The CDR3 sequence is CASSPPGLFTDTQYF. CDR3 nucleotide sequence: TGTGCCAGCAGCCCGCCGGGACTATTCACAGATACGCAGTATTTT. Together with reference TRBV7-9 and TRBJ2-3, the CDR3 gives the full variable domain: DTGVSQNPRHKITKRGQNVTFRCDPISEHNRLYWYRQTLGQGPEFLTYFQNEAQLEKSRLLSDRFSAERPKGSFSTLEIQRTEQGDSAMYLCASSPPGLFTDTQYFGPGTRLTVL.

This chain links TRBV6-5 with TRBJ1-1; D call uncertain. Between the trimmed V and J ends, which lost 8 bases and 1 base, there was a span of 11 bases. CDR1 is MNHEY and CDR2 is SVGAGI in the germline V gene. The CDR3 length is 13 residues. The CDR3 is CASAGSANTEAFF. DNA for the CDR3: TGTGCCAGCGCGGGGTCGGCGAACACTGAAGCTTTCTTT.

The chain is built from TRBV4-1 and TRBJ1-2; D is perhaps TRBD1 (6 bases). Germline V gene sequence: CDR1 MGHRA, CDR2 YSYEKL. The CDR3 extends over 16 amino acids. The ends were cut back, 0 bases at V and 4 bases at J, with 15 bases in the middle. The CDR3 DNA reads as TGCGCCAGCAGCCAAGATTTGGACAGTGAATTCTATGGCTACACCTTC. Its protein is CASSQDLDSEFYGYTF.

The CDR3 DNA reads TGTGCTAGTGGTTTGGACCCGAAGACAGGGGGGCACCCAGATACGCAGTATTTT. Its translation: CASGLDPKTGGHPDTQYF. The rearrangement joins TRBV12-5 to TRBJ2-3; TRBD1 agrees at 9 bases. In germline, CDR1 is LGHNT, CDR2 FRNRAP. Trimming cost V 1 base and J 4 bases; bases outside gene matches: 12. CDR3 size: 18 residues.

The rearrangement links TRBV30 to TRBJ1-1; a possible D gene is TRBD1 (6 bases). The germline CDR1 and CDR2 sequences are GTSNPN and SVGIG (reference sequence). Trimming stripped 4 bases from V and 3 bases from J, with 12 bases between. The CDR3 length is 13 residues. CDR3 protein: CAWTLYRDTEAFF. The CDR3 region has the DNA TGTGCCTGGACCCTATACAGGGACACTGAAGCTTTCTTT.

Points on this clone: Other nucleotide sequences from this sample produce the same CDR3. This chain links TRBV18 with TRBJ1-4; no definite D call. This CDR3 is 14 amino acids long. The germline V gene has CDR1 KGHSH and CDR2 LQKENI. V lost 3 bases and J lost 2, with 7 bases in between. CDR3 nucleotide sequence: TGTGCCAGCTCACCGTCAGCGACTAATGAAAAACTGTTTTTT. It specifies CASSPSATNEKLFF.

The rearrangement links TRBV6-5 to TRBJ1-1; 7 bases align to TRBD1. Germline lookup yields CDR1 MNHEY and CDR2 SVGAGI. V gave up 6 bases and J gave up 8 bases; unmatched junction bases: 12. This CDR3 region has 14 residues. CDR3 sequence reads: CASRFPGQRGEAFF. CDR3 DNA: TGTGCCAGCAGATTCCCGGGACAGAGGGGGGAAGCTTTCTTT.

The chain carries TRBV29-1 and TRBJ1-2, with 10 nucleotides matching TRBD1. The CDR3 has 14 residues. The ends lost 7 bases at V and 6 bases at J; junction bases unmatched: 11. CDR1 SQVTM and CDR2 ANQGSEA come from the germline V gene. CDR3 region: CSAVFGTGDDGYTF. Written as DNA, the CDR3 is TGCAGCGCCGTTTTCGGGACAGGGGATGATGGCTACACCTTC.

Only a few counts were recorded for this clone. The J gene is TRBJ1-5, the V gene TRBV7-9, with D possibly TRBD1 on 5 matching bases. The CDR3 is 14 residues long. Trimming removed 5 bases at V and 4 bases at J, with 12 bases between. Germline-derived CDR1 and CDR2 are SEHNR and FQNEAQ (reference sequence). This CDR3 is CASSPGSGNQPQHF. CDR3 nucleotides: TGTGCCAGCAGCCCCGGGTCAGGGAATCAGCCCCAGCATTTT.

This chain joins TRBV28 and TRBJ1-5, with 8 positions matching TRBD1. Germline CDR1 and CDR2: MDHEN and SYDVKM. V was clipped by 1 base and J by 5 bases; unmatched bases: 19. The CDR3 is 20 residues long. The CDR3 coding sequence is TGTGCCAGCAGTTTATTCCTTTTTCGACAGGGGCGAATTTCACATCAGCCCCAGCATTTT. Translating gives CASSLFLFRQGRISHQPQHF.